This section outlines one TCR beta chain sequence together with its context. Profiling relied on immunoSEQ multiplex PCR, and the TCRdb table lists in-frame clones only, not all of them. The sample yields roughly 190,000 clones, more than 85% seen once. The CDR3 has 16 residues. Germline CDR1 and CDR2: LGHDT and YNNKEL (reference sequence). Trimming cost V 0 bases and J 3 bases, with 14 bases left between them. This sample stems from a study of T cell responses to AZD1222 COVID-19 vaccine. Here the sequenced sample was peripheral blood, taken 28 days after the second AZD1222 dose. The receptor was derived from an adult who received the AZD1222 COVID-19 vaccine. The chain couples TRBV3-1 (or the pseudogene TRBV3-2) to TRBJ1-1; D is unresolved. The CDR3 sequence: CASSQDLTVRDTEAFF. For the CDR3, the DNA is TGTGCCAGCAGCCAAGATTTAACCGTCCGAGACACTGAAGCTTTCTTT.